This T cell receptor (beta chain) was sequenced in a study of shared clonotypes between healthy human individuals. Measured with immunoSEQ multiplex PCR; TCRdb has only the in-frame clones, and not every one. The profile covers about 2.3 million clones, with approximately 95% appearing a single time and 0.3% to 0.4% taken by the ten largest. The sequenced sample consisted of naive CD4+ T cells from PBMCs. Indicated subset: CD45RA+ positively selected. The sequence was collected from a man aged 18 to 30 in good health. Some clones in this sample may be carry-over from other donors' samples.

The CDR3 loop reads CASGPQGVAYEQYF. The CDR3 DNA follows: TGTGCCAGCGGGCCTCAAGGAGTAGCCTACGAGCAGTACTTC. The rearrangement links TRBV27 to TRBJ2-7; no clear D gene. The germline V gene has CDR1 MNHEY and CDR2 SMNVEV (reference sequence). The CDR3 sequence is 14 residues long. V was pared by 8 bases and J by 2 bases, with 16 bases between.